The subject of this entry is one T cell receptor beta chain. The sample comes from a study of blood T cell repertoires in COVID-19. Clones were read by immunoSEQ multiplex PCR, and TCRdb kept only the in-frame ones, dropping some. Among 100,000 or so clones listed, roughly four fifths were seen once. Trimming left V 3 bases short and J 4 bases short, with 12 bases between. Germline CDR1 is SGHTA and CDR2 is FQGNSA. The CDR3 sequence is 14 residues long. V gene TRBV7-2 combines with J gene TRBJ1-1; possibly TRBD1 for D (5 bases). The specimen was peripheral blood. The clonotype was recovered from a man aged 45-65 years with active or convalescent COVID-19. The CDR3, as DNA: TGTGCCAGCAGCTTCCAGGGCTTGGGCACTGAAGCTTTCTTT. This gives the protein CASSFQGLGTEAFF.